One and the same sample provided the 3 T cell receptor beta chains below, sequenced in a study of blood T cell repertoires in COVID-19. The repertoire was sequenced with immunoSEQ multiplex PCR; TCRdb's copy has only in-frame clones and lacks some. The repertoire holds tens of thousands of clones, with about nine tenths as singletons. What was sequenced was peripheral blood. These receptors originate from a man aged 45-60 years with active COVID-19.

This clone was recorded only once. The chain combines TRBV5-1 with TRBJ2-2; the match to TRBD2 covers 12 bases. Germline loops: CDR1 SGHRS, CDR2 YFSETQ. The V segment lost 2 bases and the J segment 4 bases; nucleotides outside the gene matches: 6. The CDR3 extends over 17 amino acids. CDR3 amino acids: CASSFLAGGPGTGELFF. For the CDR3, the DNA is TGCGCCAGCAGCTTCCTAGCGGGGGGGCCGGGCACCGGGGAGCTGTTTTTT.

This clone was seen only once. The chain couples TRBV4-1 to TRBJ2-7; tentative D call: TRBD1 (6 bases). This CDR3 is 15 amino acids long. The V end lost 0 bases, the J end lost 0 bases, and 9 bases lay between the germline ends. Germline CDR1 is MGHRA and CDR2 is YSYEKL. The CDR3 region is CASSQDRGSSYEQYF. The CDR3 DNA is TGCGCCAGCAGCCAAGACAGGGGAAGCTCCTACGAGCAGTACTTC.

The CDR3 DNA reads TGTGCCAGCAGCCCTCCGGGGGGCATAGGGACCCAGTACTTC. Its protein is CASSPPGGIGTQYF. The chain is built from TRBV7-9 and TRBJ2-5; D is possibly TRBD2 (7 bases). CDR3 size: 14 residues. Deletions cut 5 bases from V and 7 bases from J, with 17 bases between. Germline V gene data show CDR1 as SEHNR and CDR2 as FQNEAQ (reference sequence).